This TCR beta chain was recorded in a study of blood T cell repertoires in COVID-19. Germline assignment: CDR1 SNHLY and CDR2 FYNNEI. The J segment lost 3 bases and the V segment lost 6 bases, leaving 3 bases of the junction unmatched. This CDR3 spans 14 amino acids. Sequencing used immunoSEQ multiplex PCR; TCRdb keeps in-frame clones, though not all of them. The repertoire holds about 160,000 clones, with about four fifths as singletons. Sequences were obtained from peripheral blood. This clonotype was obtained from a man between 60 and 75 years old with active or convalescent COVID-19. The chain has TRBV2 and TRBJ1-3; 9 bases fit TRBD1. CDR3 loop: CASRPDRGGNTIYF. CDR3 coding DNA: TGTGCCAGCAGACCGGACAGGGGTGGAAACACCATATATTTT.